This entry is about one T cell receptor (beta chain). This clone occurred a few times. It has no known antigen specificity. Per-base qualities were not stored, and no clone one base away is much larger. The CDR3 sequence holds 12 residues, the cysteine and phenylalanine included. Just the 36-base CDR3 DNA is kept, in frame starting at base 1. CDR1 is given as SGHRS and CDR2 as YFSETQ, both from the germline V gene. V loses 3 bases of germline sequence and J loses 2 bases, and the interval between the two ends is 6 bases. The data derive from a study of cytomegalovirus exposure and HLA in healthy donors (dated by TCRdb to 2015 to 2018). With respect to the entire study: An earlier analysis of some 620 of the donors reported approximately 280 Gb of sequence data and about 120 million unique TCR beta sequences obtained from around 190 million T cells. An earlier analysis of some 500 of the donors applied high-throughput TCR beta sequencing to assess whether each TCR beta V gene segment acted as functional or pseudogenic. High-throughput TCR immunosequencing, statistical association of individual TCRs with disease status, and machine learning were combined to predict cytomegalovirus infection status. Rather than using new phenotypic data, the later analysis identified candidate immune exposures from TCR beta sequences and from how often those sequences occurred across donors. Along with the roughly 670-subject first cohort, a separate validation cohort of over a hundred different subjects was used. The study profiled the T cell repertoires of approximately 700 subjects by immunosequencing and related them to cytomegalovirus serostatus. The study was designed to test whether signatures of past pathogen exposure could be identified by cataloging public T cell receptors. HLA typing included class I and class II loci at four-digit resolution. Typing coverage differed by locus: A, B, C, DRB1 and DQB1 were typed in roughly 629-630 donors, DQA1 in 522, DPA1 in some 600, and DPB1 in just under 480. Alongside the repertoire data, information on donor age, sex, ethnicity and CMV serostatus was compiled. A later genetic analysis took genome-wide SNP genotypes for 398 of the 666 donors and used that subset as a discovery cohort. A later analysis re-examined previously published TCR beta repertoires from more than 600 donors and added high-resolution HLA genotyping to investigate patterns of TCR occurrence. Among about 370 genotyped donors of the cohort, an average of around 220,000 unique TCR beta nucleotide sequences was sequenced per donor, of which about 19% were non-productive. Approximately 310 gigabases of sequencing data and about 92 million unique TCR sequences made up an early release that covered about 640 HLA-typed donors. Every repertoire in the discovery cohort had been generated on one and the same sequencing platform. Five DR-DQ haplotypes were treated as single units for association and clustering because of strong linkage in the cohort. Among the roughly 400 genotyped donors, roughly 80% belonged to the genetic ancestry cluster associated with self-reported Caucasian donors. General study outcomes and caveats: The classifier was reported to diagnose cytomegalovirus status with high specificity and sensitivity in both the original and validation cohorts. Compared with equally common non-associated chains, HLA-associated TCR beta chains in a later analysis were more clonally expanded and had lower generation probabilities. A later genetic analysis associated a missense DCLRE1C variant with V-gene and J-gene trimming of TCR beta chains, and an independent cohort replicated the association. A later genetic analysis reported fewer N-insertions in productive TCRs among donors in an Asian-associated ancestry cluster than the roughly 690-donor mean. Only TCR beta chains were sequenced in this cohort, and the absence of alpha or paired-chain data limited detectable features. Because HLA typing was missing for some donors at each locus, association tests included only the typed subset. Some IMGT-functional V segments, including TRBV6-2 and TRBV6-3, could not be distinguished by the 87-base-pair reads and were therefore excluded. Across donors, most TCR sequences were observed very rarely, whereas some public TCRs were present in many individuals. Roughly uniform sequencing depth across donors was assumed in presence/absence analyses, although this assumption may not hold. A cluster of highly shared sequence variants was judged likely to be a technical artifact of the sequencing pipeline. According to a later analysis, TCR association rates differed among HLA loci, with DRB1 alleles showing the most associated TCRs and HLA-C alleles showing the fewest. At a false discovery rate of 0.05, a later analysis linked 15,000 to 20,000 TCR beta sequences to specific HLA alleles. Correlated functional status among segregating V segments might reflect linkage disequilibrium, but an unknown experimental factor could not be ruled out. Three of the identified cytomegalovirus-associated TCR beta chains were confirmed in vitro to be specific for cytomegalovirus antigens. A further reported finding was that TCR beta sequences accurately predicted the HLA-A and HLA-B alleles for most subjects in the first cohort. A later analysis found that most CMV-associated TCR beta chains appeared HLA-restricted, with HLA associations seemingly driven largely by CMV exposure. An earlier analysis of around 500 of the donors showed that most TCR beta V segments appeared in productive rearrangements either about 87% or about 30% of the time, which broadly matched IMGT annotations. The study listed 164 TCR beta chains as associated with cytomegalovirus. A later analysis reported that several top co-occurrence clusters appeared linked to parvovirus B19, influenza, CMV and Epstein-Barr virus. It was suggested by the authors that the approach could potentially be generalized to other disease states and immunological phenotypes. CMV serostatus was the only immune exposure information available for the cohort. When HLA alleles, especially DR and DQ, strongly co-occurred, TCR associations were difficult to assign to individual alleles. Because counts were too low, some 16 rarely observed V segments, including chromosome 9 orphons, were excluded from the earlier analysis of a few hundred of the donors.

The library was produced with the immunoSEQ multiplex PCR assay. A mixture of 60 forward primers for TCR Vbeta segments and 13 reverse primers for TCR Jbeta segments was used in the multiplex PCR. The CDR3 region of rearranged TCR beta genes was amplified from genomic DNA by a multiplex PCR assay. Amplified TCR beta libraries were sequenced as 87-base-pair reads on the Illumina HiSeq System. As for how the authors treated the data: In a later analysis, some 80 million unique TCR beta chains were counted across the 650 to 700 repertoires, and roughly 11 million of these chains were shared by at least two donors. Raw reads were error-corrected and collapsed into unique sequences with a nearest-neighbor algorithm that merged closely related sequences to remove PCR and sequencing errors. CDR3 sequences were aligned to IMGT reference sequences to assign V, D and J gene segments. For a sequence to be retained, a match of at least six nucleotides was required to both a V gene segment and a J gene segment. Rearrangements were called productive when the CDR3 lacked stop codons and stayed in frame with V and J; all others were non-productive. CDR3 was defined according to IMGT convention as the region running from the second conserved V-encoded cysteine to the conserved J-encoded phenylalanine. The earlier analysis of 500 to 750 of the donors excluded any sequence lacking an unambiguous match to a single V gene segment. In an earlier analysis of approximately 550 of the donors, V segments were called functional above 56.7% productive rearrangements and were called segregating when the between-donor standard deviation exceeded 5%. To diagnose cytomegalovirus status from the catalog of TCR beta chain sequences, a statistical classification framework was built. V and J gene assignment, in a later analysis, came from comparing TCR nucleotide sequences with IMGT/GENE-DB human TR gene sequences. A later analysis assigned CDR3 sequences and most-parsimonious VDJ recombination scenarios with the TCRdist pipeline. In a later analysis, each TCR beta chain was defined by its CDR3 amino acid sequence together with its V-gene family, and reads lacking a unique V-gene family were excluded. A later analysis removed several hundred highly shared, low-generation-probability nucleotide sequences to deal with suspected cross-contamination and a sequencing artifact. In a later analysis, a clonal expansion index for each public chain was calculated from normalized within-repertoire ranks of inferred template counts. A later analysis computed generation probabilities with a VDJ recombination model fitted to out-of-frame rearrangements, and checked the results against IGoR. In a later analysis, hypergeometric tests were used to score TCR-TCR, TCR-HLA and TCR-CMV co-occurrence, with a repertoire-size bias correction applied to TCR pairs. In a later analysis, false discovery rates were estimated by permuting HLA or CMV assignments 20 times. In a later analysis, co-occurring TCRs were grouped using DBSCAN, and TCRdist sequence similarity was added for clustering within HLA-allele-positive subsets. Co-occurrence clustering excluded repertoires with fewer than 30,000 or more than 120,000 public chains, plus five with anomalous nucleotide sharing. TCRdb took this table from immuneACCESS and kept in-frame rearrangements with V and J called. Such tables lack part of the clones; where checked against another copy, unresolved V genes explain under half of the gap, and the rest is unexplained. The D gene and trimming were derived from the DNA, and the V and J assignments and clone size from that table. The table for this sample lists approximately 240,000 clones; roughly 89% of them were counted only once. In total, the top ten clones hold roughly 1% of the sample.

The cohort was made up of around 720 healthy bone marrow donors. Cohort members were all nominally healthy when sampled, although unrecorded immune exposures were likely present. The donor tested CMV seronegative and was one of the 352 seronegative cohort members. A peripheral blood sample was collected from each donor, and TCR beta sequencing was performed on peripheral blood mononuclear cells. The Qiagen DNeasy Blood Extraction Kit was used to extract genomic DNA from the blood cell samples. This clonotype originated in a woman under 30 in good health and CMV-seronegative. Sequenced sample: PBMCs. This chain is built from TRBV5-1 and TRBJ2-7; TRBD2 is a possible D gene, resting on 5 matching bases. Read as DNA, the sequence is TGCGCCAGCAGCTCCGGGACCTACGAGCAGTACTTC. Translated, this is CASSSGTYEQYF.